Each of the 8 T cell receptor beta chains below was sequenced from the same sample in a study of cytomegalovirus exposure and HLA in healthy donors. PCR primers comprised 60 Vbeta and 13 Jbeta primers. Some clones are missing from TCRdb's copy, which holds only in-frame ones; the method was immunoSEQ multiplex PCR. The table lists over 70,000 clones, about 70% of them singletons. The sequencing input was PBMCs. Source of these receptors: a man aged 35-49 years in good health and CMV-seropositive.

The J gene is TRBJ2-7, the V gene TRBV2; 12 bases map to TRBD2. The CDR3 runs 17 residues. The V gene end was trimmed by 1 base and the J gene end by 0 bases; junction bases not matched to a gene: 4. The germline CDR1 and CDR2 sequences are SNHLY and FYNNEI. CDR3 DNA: TGTGCCAGCAGTGAAGGACTAGCGGGGGCCATCTCCTACGAGCAGTACTTC. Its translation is CASSEGLAGAISYEQYF.

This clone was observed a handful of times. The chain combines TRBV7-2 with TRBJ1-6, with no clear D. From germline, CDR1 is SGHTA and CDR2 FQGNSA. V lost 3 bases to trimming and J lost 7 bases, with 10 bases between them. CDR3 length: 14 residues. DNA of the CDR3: TGTGCCAGCAGCTTCGAACAGAAGAATTCACCCCTCCACTTT. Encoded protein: CASSFEQKNSPLHF.

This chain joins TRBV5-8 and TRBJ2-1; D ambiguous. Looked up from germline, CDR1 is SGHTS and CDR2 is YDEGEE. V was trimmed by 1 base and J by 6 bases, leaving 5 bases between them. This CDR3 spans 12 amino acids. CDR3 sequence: CASSLMRNEQFF. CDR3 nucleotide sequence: TGTGCCAGCAGCTTGATGCGCAATGAGCAGTTCTTC.

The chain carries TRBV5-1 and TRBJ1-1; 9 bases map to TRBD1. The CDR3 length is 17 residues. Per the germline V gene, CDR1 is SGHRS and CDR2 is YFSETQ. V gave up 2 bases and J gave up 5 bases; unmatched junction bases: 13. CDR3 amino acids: CASSFTGNRGLGTEAFF. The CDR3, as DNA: TGCGCCAGCAGCTTTACCGGGAACAGGGGGCTTGGTACTGAAGCTTTCTTT.

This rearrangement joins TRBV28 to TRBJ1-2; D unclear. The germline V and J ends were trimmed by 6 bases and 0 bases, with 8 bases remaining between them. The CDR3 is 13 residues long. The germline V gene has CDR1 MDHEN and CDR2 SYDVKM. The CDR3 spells CASRVGPNYGYTF. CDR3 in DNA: TGTGCCAGCAGGGTGGGCCCTAACTATGGCTACACCTTC.

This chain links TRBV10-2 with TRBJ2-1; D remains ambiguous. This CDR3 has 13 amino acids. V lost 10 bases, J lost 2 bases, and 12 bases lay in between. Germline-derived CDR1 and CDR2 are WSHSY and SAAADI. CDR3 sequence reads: CATLGATYNEQFF. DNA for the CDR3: TGCGCCACCCTCGGAGCTACCTACAATGAGCAGTTCTTC.

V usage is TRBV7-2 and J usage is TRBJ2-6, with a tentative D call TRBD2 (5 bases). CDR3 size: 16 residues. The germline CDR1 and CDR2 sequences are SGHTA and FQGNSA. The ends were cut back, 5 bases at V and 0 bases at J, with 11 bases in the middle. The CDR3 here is CASSPGGLSGANVLTF. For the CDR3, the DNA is TGTGCCAGCAGCCCCGGCGGGCTCTCTGGGGCCAACGTCCTGACTTTC.

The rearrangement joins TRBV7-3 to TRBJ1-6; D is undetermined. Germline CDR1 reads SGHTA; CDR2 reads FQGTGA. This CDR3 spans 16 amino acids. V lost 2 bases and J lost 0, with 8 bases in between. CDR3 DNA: TGTGCCAGCAGCTTATTAGGGAGCTCCTATAATTCACCCCTCCACTTT. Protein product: CASSLLGSSYNSPLHF.